A selection of T cell receptor beta chains follows, all from one sample in a study of cytotoxic CD8 clonotypes in ibrutinib-treated CLL. Clones were read by immunoSEQ multiplex PCR, and TCRdb kept only the in-frame ones, dropping some. Here the sample spans over 65,000 clones, 79% being singletons. The source material was PBMCs, sampled after 12 months of ibrutinib treatment. Every receptor here comes from a human donor with chronic lymphocytic leukemia. CDR3s include the opening cysteine and the closing phenylalanine or tryptophan. A D gene is named only where the DNA matches it firmly. A row's size may be missing; if present it is once, few, many or a size class.

D gene,clone size,J gene,V gene,CDR3 protein,CDR3 DNA
.,.,TRBJ2-7,TRBV11-3,CASSPGETYEQYF,TGTGCCAGCAGCCCCGGGGAGACCTACGAGCAGTACTTC
TRBD2,.,TRBJ2-5,TRBV28,CASMGTGRGDETQYF,TGTGCCAGCATGGGAACAGGTCGGGGGGACGAGACCCAGTACTTC
.,.,TRBJ1-2,TRBV30,CAWEGSVYGYTF,TGTGCCTGGGAGGGTTCGGTCTATGGCTACACCTTC
TRBD2,.,TRBJ2-2,TRBV7-2,CASSQPSGRHGELFF,TGTGCCAGCAGCCAGCCCAGCGGGAGACACGGGGAGCTGTTTTTT
.,.,TRBJ1-2,TRBV10-3,CAIKSAENYGYTF,TGTGCCATCAAGTCTGCCGAGAACTATGGCTACACCTTC
.,.,TRBJ2-3,TRBV21-1,CASSSQQGSTDTQYF,TGTGCCAGCAGCTCCCAACAGGGATCTACAGATACGCAGTATTTT
TRBD2,once,TRBJ2-5,TRBV15,CATSRDLASGRETQYF,TGTGCCACCAGCAGAGATCTGGCTAGCGGCCGGGAGACCCAGTACTTC
.,few,TRBJ1-1,TRBV11-3,CASSLDGDTEAFF,TGTGCCAGCAGCTTAGATGGGGACACTGAAGCTTTCTTT
.,.,TRBJ1-4,TRBV4-2,CASTLGGGIEKLFF,TGTGCCAGCACCCTCGGGGGGGGGATTGAAAAACTGTTTTTT
TRBD1,.,TRBJ2-5,TRBV5-1,CASSPQGGQGETQYF,TGCGCCAGCAGCCCCCAGGGGGGACAGGGGGAGACCCAGTACTTC
.,.,TRBJ2-7,TRBV28,CASSPAAGLPYEQYF,TGTGCCAGCAGTCCGGCGGCCGGACTCCCATACGAGCAGTACTTC
.,.,TRBJ1-3,TRBV5-1,CASSLGALSGNTIYF,TGCGCCAGCAGCTTGGGCGCCCTCTCTGGAAACACCATATATTTT